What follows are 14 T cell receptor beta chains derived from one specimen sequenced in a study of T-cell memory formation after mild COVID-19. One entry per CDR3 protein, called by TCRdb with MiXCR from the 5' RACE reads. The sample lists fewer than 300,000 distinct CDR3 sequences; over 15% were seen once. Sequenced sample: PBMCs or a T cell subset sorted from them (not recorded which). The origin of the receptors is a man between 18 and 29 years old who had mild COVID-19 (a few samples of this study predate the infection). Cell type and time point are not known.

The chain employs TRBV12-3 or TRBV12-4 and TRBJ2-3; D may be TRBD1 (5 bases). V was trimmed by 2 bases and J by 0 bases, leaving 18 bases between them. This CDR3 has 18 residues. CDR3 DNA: TGTGCCAGCAGTTTATCGTTTTGGTTGGACACTAGCACAGATACGCAGTATTTT. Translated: CASSLSFWLDTSTDTQYF.

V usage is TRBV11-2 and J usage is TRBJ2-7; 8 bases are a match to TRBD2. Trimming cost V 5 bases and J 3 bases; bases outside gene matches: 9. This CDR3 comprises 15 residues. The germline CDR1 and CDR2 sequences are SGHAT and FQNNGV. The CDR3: CASSEGWSGGYEQYV. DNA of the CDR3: TGTGCCAGCAGCGAGGGATGGAGCGGGGGCTACGAGCAGTACGTC.

The CDR3, as DNA: TGTGCCAGCAGCCAACCTCGCGGGGAGCTGTTTTTT. The encoded protein is CASSQPRGELFF. This chain links TRBV7-3 with TRBJ2-2; D is undetermined. The ends were cut back, 5 bases at V and 7 bases at J, with 8 bases in the middle. The germline CDR1 and CDR2 sequences are SGHTA and FQGTGA. CDR3 length: 12 residues.

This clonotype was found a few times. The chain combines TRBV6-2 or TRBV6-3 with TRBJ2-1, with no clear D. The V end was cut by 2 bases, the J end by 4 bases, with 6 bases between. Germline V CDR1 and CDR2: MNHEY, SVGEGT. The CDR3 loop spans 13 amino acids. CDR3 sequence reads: CASSYRKYNEQFF. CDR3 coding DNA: TGTGCCAGCAGTTACCGGAAGTACAATGAGCAGTTCTTC.

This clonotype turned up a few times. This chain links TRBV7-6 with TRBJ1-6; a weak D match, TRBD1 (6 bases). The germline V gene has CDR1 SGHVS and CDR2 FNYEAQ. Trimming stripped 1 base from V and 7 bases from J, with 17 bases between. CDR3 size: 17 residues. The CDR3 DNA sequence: TGTGCCAGCAGCTTAGTAATTGAGGGTAGGGGGAATTCACCCCTCCACTTT. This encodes CASSLVIEGRGNSPLHF.

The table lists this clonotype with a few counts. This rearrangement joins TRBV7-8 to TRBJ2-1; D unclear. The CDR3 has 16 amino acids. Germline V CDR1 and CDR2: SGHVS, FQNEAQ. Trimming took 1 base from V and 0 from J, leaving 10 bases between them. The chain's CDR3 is CASSLDGPSSYNEQFF. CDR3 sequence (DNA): TGTGCCAGCAGCTTAGACGGCCCGAGCTCCTACAATGAGCAGTTCTTC.

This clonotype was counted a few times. CDR3 residues: CASSQDWGLQETQYF. CDR3 bases: TGCGCCAGCAGCCAAGATTGGGGCTTGCAAGAGACCCAGTACTTC. The gene calls are TRBV4-3 and TRBJ2-5; D might be TRBD1 (5 bases). The V end was cut by 0 bases, the J end by 2 bases, with 10 bases between. Germline V gene lookup returns CDR1 LGHNA and CDR2 YSLEER. The CDR3 has 15 residues.

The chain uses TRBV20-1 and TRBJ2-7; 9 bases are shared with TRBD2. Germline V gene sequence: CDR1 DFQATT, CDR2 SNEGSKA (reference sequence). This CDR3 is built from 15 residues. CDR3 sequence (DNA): TGCAGCGCCCTGGGCGGAGGAGCGGGGGGTTCCGAGCAGTACGTC. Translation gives CSALGGGAGGSEQYV.

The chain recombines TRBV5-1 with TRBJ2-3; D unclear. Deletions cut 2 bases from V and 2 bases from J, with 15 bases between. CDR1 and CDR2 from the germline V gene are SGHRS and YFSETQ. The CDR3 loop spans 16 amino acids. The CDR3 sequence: CASSFAATRLTDTQYF. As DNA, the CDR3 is TGCGCCAGCAGCTTCGCGGCAACTCGTCTCACAGATACGCAGTATTTT. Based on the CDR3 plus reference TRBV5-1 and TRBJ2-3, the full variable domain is KAGVTQTPRYLIKTRGQQVTLSCSPISGHRSVSWYQQTPGQGLQFLFEYFSETQRNKGNFPGRFSGRQFSNSRSEMNVSTLELGDSALYLCASSFAATRLTDTQYFGPGTRLTVL.

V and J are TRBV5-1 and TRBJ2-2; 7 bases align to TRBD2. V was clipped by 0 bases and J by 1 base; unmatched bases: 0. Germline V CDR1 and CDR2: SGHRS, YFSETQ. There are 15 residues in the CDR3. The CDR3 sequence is CASSLVAGNTGELFF. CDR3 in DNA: TGCGCCAGCAGCTTGGTAGCGGGGAACACCGGGGAGCTGTTTTTT.

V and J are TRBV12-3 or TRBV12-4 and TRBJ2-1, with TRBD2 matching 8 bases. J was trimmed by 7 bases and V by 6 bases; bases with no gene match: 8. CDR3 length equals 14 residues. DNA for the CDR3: TGTGCCAGCAGAGGACATAGCGGGGAGAATGAGCAGTTCTTC. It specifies CASRGHSGENEQFF.

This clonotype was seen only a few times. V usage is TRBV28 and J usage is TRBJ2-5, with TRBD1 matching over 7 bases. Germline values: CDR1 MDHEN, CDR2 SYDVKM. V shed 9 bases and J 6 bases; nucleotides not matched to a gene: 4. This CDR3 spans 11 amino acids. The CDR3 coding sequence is TGTGCCAGTGGGACAGAGCAGACCCAGTACTTC. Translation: CASGTEQTQYF.

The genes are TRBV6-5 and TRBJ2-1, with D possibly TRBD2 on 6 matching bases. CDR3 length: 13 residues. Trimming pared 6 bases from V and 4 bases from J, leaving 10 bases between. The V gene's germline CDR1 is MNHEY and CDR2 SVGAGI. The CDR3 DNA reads TGTGCCAGCAGCTCCGCGGGGTACAATGAGCAGTTCTTC. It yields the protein CASSSAGYNEQFF.

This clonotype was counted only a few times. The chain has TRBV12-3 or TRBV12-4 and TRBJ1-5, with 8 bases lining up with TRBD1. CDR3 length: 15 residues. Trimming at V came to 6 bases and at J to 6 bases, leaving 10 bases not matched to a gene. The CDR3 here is CASRGQVMWGQPQHF. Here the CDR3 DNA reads TGTGCCAGCAGGGGACAGGTGATGTGGGGTCAGCCCCAGCATTTT.